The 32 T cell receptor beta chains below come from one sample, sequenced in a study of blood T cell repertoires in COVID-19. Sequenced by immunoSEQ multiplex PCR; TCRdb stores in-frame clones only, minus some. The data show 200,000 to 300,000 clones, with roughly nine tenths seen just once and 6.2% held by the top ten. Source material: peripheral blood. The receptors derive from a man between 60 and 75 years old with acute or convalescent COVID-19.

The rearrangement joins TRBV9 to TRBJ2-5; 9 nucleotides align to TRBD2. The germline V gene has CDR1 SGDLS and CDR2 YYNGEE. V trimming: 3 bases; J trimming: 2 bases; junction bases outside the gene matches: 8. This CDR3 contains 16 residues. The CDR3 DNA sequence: TGTGCCAGCAGCGCTGGCGGGAGGGGTTTACAAGAGACCCAGTACTTC. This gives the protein CASSAGGRGLQETQYF.

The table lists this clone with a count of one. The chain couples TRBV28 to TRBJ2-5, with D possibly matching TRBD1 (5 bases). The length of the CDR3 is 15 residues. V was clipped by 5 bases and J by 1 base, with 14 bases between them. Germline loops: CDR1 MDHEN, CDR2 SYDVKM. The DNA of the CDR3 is TGTGCCAGCAGTGCCTCCCGCGACAGCCAAGAGACCCAGTACTTC. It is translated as CASSASRDSQETQYF. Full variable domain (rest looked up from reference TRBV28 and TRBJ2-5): DVKVTQSSRYLVKRTGEKVFLECVQDMDHENMFWYRQDPGLGLRLIYFSYDVKMKEKGDIPEGYSVSREKKERFSLILESASTNQTSMYLCASSASRDSQETQYFGPGTRLLVL.

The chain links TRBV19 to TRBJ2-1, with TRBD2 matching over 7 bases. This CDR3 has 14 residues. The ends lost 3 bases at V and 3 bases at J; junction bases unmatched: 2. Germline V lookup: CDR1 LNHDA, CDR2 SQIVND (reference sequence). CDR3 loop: CASSIQRDYNEQFF. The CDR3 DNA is TGTGCCAGTAGTATCCAGCGGGACTACAATGAGCAGTTCTTC. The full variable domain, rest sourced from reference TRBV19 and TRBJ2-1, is DGGITQSPKYLFRKEGQNVTLSCEQNLNHDAMYWYRQDPGQGLRLIYYSQIVNDFQKGDIAEGYSVSREKKESFPLTVTSAQKNPTAFYLCASSIQRDYNEQFFGPGTRLTVL.

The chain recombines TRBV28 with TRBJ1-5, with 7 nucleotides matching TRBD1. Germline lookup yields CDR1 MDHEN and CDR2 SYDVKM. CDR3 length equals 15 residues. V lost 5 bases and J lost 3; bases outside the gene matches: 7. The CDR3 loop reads CASSPRQGYNQPQHF. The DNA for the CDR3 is TGTGCCAGCAGTCCCAGACAGGGATACAATCAGCCCCAGCATTTT. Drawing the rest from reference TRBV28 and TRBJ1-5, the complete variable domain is DVKVTQSSRYLVKRTGEKVFLECVQDMDHENMFWYRQDPGLGLRLIYFSYDVKMKEKGDIPEGYSVSREKKERFSLILESASTNQTSMYLCASSPRQGYNQPQHFGDGTRLSIL.

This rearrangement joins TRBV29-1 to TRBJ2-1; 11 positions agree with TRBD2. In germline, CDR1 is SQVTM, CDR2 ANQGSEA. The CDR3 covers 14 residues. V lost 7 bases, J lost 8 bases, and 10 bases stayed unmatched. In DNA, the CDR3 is TGCAGCGCCCTGACTAGCGGGAATGGGTATGAGCAGTTCTTC. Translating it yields CSALTSGNGYEQFF.

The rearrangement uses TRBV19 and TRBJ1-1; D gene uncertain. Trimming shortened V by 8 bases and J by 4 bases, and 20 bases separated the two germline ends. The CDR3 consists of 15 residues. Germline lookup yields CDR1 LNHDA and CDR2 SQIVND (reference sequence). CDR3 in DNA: TGTGCCAGTGGACTCCCGACTCCCGGTCCCACTGAAGCTTTCTTT. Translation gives CASGLPTPGPTEAFF. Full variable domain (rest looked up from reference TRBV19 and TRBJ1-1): DGGITQSPKYLFRKEGQNVTLSCEQNLNHDAMYWYRQDPGQGLRLIYYSQIVNDFQKGDIAEGYSVSREKKESFPLTVTSAQKNPTAFYLCASGLPTPGPTEAFFGQGTRLTVV.

CDR3 region: CASSSGTGRYNEQFF. The CDR3 nucleotides are TGTGCCAGCAGCTCCGGGACAGGGCGTTACAATGAGCAGTTCTTC. The chain employs TRBV7-2 and TRBJ2-1; TRBD1 matches at 9 bases. The CDR3 is made up of 15 amino acids. Germline V gene sequence: CDR1 SGHTA, CDR2 FQGNSA. V was clipped by 4 bases and J by 4 bases; unmatched bases: 5.

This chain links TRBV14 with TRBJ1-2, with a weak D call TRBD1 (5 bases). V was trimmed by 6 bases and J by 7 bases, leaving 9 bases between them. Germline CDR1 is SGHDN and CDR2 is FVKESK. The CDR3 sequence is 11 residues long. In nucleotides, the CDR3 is TGTGCCAGCAGGCAGGGAGGTGGCTACACCTTC. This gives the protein CASRQGGGYTF.

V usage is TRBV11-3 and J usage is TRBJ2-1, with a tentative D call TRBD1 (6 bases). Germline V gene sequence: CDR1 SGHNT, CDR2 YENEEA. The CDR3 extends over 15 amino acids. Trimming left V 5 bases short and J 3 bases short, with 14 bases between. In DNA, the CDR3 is TGTGCCAGCAGCCCCCGGGACACAGGCTACAATGAGCAGTTCTTC. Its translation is CASSPRDTGYNEQFF.

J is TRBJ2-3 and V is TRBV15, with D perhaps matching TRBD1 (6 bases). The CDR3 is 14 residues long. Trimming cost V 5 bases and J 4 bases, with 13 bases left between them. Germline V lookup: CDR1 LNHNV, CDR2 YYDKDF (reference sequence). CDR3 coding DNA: TGTGCCACCAGCTCGGACAGCTATGCAGATACGCAGTATTTT. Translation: CATSSDSYADTQYF.

As DNA, the CDR3 is TGTGCCAGCAGCCCATTATTAAGTCACAGAGATTCGGGCTACACCTTC. The encoded protein is CASSPLLSHRDSGYTF. The V and J genes are TRBV7-2 and TRBJ1-2; D call uncertain. The germline CDR1 and CDR2 sequences are SGHTA and FQGNSA. The CDR3 has 16 residues. V lost 5 bases to trimming and J lost 8 bases, with 24 bases between them. Full variable domain (remainder filled in from reference TRBV7-2 and TRBJ1-2): GAGVSQSPSNKVTEKGKDVELRCDPISGHTALYWYRQSLGQGLEFLIYFQGNSAPDKSGLPSDRFSAERTGGSVSTLTIQRTQQEDSAVYLCASSPLLSHRDSGYTFGSGTRLTVV.

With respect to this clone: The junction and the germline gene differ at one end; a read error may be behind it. The CDR3: CASSLTSGKIYEQYF. For the CDR3, the DNA is TGTGCCAGCAGCCTAACTAGCGGGAAGATCTACGAGCAGTACTTC. The chain uses TRBV7-3 and TRBJ2-7; 10 bases align to TRBD2. Looked up from germline, CDR1 is SGHTA and CDR2 is FQGTGA. This CDR3 spans 15 amino acids.

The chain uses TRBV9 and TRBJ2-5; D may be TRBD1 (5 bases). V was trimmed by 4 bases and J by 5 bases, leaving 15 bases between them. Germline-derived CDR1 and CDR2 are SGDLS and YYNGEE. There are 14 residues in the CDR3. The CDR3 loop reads CASSFDTNRETQYF. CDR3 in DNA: TGTGCCAGCAGCTTCGACACCAACAGGGAGACCCAGTACTTC.

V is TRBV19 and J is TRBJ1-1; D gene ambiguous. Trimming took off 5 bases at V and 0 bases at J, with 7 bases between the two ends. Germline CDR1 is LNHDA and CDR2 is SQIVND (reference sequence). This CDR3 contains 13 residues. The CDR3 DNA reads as TGTGCCAGTAGTCCTACCATGAACACTGAAGCTTTCTTT. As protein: CASSPTMNTEAFF. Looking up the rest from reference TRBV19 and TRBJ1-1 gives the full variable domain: DGGITQSPKYLFRKEGQNVTLSCEQNLNHDAMYWYRQDPGQGLRLIYYSQIVNDFQKGDIAEGYSVSREKKESFPLTVTSAQKNPTAFYLCASSPTMNTEAFFGQGTRLTVV.

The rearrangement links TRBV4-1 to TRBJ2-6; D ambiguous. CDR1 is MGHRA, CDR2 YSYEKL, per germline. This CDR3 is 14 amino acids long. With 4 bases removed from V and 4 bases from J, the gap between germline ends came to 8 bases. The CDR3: CASSRQGGANVLTF. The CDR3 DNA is TGCGCCAGCAGCCGACAAGGCGGGGCCAACGTCCTGACTTTC.

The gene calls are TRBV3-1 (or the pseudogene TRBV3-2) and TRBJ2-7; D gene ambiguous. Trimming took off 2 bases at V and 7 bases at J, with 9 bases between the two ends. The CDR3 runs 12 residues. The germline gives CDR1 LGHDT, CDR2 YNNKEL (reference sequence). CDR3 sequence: CASSQPPTEQYF. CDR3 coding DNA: TGTGCCAGCAGCCAACCCCCTACGGAGCAGTACTTC.

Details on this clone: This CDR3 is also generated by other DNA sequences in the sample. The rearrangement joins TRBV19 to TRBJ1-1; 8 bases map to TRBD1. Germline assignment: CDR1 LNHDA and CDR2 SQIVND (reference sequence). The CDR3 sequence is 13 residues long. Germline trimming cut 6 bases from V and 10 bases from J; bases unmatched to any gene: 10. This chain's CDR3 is CASRPGQGAGAFF. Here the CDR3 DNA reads TGTGCCAGTAGGCCCGGACAGGGAGCCGGAGCTTTCTTT.

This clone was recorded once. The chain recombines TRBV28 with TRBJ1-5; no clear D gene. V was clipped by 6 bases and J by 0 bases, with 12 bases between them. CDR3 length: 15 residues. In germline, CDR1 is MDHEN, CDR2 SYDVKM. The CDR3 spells CASRGKDFSNQPQHF. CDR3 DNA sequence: TGTGCCAGCAGGGGAAAGGACTTTAGCAATCAGCCCCAGCATTTT.

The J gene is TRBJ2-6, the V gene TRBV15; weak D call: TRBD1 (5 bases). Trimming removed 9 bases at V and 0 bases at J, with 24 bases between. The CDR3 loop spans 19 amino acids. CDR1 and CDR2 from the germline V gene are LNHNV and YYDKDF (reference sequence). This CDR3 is CATHPTSLTDYSGANVLTF. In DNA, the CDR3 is TGTGCCACACATCCGACCAGCCTGACAGATTACTCTGGGGCCAACGTCCTGACTTTC.

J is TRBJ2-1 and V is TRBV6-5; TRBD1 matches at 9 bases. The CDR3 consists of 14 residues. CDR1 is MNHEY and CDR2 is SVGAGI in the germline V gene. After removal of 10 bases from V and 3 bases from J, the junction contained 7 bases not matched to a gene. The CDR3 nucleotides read TGTGCCACTCGCCGGGACAGGGACTACAATGAGCAGTTCTTC. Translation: CATRRDRDYNEQFF.

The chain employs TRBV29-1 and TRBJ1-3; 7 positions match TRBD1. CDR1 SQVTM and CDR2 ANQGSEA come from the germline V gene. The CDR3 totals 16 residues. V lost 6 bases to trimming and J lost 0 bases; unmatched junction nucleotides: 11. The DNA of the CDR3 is TGCAGCGTCAAACCCCAGGGGGGATCCTCTGGAAACACCATATATTTT. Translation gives CSVKPQGGSSGNTIYF.

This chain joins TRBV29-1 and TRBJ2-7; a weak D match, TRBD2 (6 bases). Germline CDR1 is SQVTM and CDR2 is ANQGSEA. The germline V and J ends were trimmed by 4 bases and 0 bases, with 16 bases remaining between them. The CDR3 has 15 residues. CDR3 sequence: CSVGPSAGFSYEQYF. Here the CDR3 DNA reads TGCAGCGTTGGGCCCTCGGCGGGATTCTCCTACGAGCAGTACTTC.

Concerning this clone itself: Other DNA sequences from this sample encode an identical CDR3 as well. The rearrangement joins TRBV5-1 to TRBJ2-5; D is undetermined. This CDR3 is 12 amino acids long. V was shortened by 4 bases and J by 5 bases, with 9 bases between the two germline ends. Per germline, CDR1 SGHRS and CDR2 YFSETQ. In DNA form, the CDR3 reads TGCGCCAGCAGCCCATCCAGGGAGACCCAGTACTTC. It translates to CASSPSRETQYF. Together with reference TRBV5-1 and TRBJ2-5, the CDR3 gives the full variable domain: KAGVTQTPRYLIKTRGQQVTLSCSPISGHRSVSWYQQTPGQGLQFLFEYFSETQRNKGNFPGRFSGRQFSNSRSEMNVSTLELGDSALYLCASSPSRETQYFGPGTRLLVL.

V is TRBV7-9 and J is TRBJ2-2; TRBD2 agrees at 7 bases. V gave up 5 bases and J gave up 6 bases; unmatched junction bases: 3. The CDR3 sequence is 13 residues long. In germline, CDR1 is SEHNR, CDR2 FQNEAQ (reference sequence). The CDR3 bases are TGTGCCAGCAGCCGCGGACTAGCCGGGGAGCTGTTTTTT. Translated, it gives CASSRGLAGELFF.

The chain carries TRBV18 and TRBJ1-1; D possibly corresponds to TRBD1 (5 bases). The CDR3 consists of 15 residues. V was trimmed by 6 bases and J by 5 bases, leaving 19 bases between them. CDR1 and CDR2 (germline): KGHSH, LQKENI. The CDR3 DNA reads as TGTGCCAGCTCGTACGAATCAGGGCGAGGAACTGAAGCTTTCTTT. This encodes CASSYESGRGTEAFF.

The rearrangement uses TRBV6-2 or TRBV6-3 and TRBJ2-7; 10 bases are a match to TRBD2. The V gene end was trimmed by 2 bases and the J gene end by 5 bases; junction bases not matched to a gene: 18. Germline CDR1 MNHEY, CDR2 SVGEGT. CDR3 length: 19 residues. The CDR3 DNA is TGTGCCAGCAGTTACCCAACAGAATTCGTCAGCGGGAGGGGCCACGAGCAGTACTTC. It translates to CASSYPTEFVSGRGHEQYF.

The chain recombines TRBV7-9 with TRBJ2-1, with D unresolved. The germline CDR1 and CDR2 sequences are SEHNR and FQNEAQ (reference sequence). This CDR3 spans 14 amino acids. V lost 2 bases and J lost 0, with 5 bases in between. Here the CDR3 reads CASSLQDSYNEQFF. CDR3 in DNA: TGTGCCAGCAGCTTACAGGACTCCTACAATGAGCAGTTCTTC.

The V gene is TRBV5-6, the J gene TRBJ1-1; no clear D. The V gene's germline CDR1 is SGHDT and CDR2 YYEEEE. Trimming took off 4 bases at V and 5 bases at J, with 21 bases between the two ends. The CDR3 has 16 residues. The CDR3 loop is CASSPRSLGSGTEAFF. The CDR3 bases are TGTGCCAGCAGCCCACGTTCCCTTGGGTCGGGGACTGAAGCTTTCTTT.

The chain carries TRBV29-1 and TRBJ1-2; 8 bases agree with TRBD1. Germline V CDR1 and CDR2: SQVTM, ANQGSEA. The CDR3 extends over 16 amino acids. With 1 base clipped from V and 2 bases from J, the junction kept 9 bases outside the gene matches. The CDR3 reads CSVEGSGDRLNYGYTF. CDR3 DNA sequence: TGCAGCGTTGAAGGGTCGGGGGACAGGCTAAACTATGGCTACACCTTC.

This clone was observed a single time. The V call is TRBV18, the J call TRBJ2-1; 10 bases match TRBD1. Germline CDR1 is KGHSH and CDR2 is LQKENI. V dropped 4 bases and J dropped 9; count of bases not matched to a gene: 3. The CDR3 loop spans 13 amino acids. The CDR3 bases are TGTGCCAGCTCACTGGACAGGGGGGTTGAGCAGTTCTTC. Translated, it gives CASSLDRGVEQFF.

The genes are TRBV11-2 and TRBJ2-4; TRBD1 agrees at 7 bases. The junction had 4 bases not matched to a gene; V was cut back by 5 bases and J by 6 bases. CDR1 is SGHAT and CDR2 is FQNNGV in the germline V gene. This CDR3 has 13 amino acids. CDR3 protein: CASSRQGANIQYF. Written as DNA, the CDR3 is TGTGCCAGCAGCCGACAGGGAGCAAACATTCAGTACTTC.

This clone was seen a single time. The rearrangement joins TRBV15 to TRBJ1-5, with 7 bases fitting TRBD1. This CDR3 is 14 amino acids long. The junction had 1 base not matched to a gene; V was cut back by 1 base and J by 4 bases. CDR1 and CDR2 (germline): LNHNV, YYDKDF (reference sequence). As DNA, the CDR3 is TGTGCCACCAGCAGAGCAGGGGGGAATCAGCCCCAGCATTTT. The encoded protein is CATSRAGGNQPQHF.